The 12 T cell receptor beta chains given below trace back to one sample, sequenced in a study of CD8 T cells in ankylosing spondylitis. Points from the study as a whole: Ankylosing spondylitis blood seemed to carry a telltale TCR beta motif made of under ten highly homologous variants.

MiXCR was run by TCRdb on the 5' RACE reads, yielding one entry per CDR3 protein. The data show a few hundred thousand distinct CDR3 sequences, more than 9.5% seen once. The antigens of these receptors remain unknown. The sample consisted of blood, either unsorted or a sorted T cell fraction (not recorded which). The receptor set was obtained from a male donor with ankylosing spondylitis.

V is TRBV11-2 and J is TRBJ2-3, with D possibly being TRBD1 (6 bases). There are 15 residues in the CDR3. CDR1 SGHAT and CDR2 FQNNGV come from the germline V gene. V was pared by 5 bases and J by 2 bases, with 14 bases between. CDR3 protein: CASSRRTEFTDTQYF. The CDR3 DNA reads as TGTGCCAGCAGCCGCCGGACAGAATTCACAGATACGCAGTATTTT.

This clonotype was found many times. The chain has TRBV5-1 and TRBJ2-1; D call uncertain. Germline V gene sequence: CDR1 SGHRS, CDR2 YFSETQ. Trimming removed 0 bases from V and 0 bases from J, with 7 bases in between. There are 15 residues in the CDR3. The CDR3 nucleotides are TGCGCCAGCAGCTTGGGTGGGTACTCCTACAATGAGCAGTTCTTC. Its protein is CASSLGGYSYNEQFF.

This clonotype has just a few counts. V gene TRBV10-1 combines with J gene TRBJ2-3, with 7 bases lining up with TRBD1. V was clipped by 5 bases and J by 1 base; unmatched bases: 6. This CDR3 has 15 amino acids. Germline CDR1 and CDR2: WNHNN and SYGVQD (reference sequence). The CDR3 spells CASSPRQGGTDTQYF. The CDR3 bases are TGCGCCAGCAGTCCACGACAGGGAGGCACAGATACGCAGTATTTT.

This clonotype was picked up a small number of times. The V gene is TRBV24-1, the J gene TRBJ2-3, with D perhaps TRBD2 (6 bases). In germline, CDR1 is KGHDR, CDR2 SFDVKD. The V and J ends lost 7 bases and 6 bases respectively, with 10 bases between them. CDR3 length: 12 amino acids. The CDR3 bases are TGTGCCACCAGCCGCCGGGAGGATACGCAGTATTTT. Translation: CATSRREDTQYF.

This clonotype was found a few times. This sequence joins TRBV20-1 and TRBJ2-2; 7 nucleotides align to TRBD2. The CDR3 spans 13 residues. The V gene's germline CDR1 is DFQATT and CDR2 SNEGSKA (reference sequence). V gave up 3 bases and J gave up 4 bases; unmatched junction bases: 2. The CDR3 loop is CSASGGSTGELFF. CDR3 sequence (DNA): TGCAGTGCTAGCGGGGGGAGCACCGGGGAGCTGTTTTTT.

This clonotype came up a few times. The chain carries TRBV7-9 and TRBJ2-7; tentatively, D is TRBD1 (5 bases). The CDR3 is made up of 13 amino acids. CDR1 is SEHNR and CDR2 is FQNEAQ in the germline V gene (reference sequence). V lost 5 bases and J 2 bases, leaving 10 bases between the germline ends. The CDR3 nucleotides read TGTGCCAGCAGCCGCGCGGACACCTACGAGCAGTACTTC. It translates to CASSRADTYEQYF.

In this sample, this clonotype turned up a few times. V usage is TRBV10-3 and J usage is TRBJ2-5; 8 bases agree with TRBD2. The CDR3 has 16 residues. After removal of 3 bases from V and 4 bases from J, the junction contained 10 bases not matched to a gene. Germline assignment: CDR1 ENHRY and CDR2 SYGVKD. CDR3 nucleotide sequence: TGTGCCATCAGTGATAGTAAGGCGGGAGGAGGAGAGACCCAGTACTTC. Translated: CAISDSKAGGGETQYF.

The rearrangement uses TRBV20-1 and TRBJ2-1; 8 bases match TRBD2. Germline loops: CDR1 DFQATT, CDR2 SNEGSKA (reference sequence). With V trimmed by 6 bases and J by 8 bases, 15 bases remained unmatched. The CDR3 spans 15 residues. The CDR3 sequence is CSAPNDPGGQDEQFF. CDR3 nucleotide sequence: TGCAGTGCCCCAAACGATCCGGGAGGGCAGGATGAGCAGTTCTTC.

This clonotype came up a few times. In DNA, the CDR3 is TGTGCCAGCAGTTTGTTTGTTCTAGCGGGTGTAGACAATGAGCAGTTCTTC. Translated, it gives CASSLFVLAGVDNEQFF. V is TRBV28 and J is TRBJ2-1; TRBD2 matches at 8 bases. After removal of 3 bases from V and 5 bases from J, the junction contained 12 bases not matched to a gene. Germline CDR1 reads MDHEN; CDR2 reads SYDVKM. The CDR3 length is 17 residues.

V usage is TRBV5-1 and J usage is TRBJ2-1, with 14 bases identical to TRBD2. This CDR3 is 15 amino acids long. The germline CDR1 and CDR2 sequences are SGHRS and YFSETQ. The trim removed 5 bases at V and 8 bases at J, leaving 6 bases unmatched. CDR3 protein: CASSMPGLAGDEQFF. In DNA form, the CDR3 reads TGCGCCAGCAGTATGCCGGGACTAGCGGGAGATGAGCAGTTCTTC.

This clonotype was detected a few times. The CDR3 DNA sequence: TGCGCCAGCAGCTCGACTAGCGGTGGGGGAGAGCAGTACGTC. It translates to CASSSTSGGGEQYV. The chain couples TRBV5-1 to TRBJ2-7, with 9 bases aligning to TRBD2. Germline loops: CDR1 SGHRS, CDR2 YFSETQ. The junction had 8 bases not matched to a gene; V was cut back by 3 bases and J by 7 bases. The CDR3 is 14 amino acids.

V is TRBV6-1 and J is TRBJ2-5, with D unclear. Trimming cost V 0 bases and J 1 base, with 9 bases left between them. This CDR3 is built from 15 residues. Germline lookup yields CDR1 MNHNS and CDR2 SASEGT. DNA for the CDR3: TGTGCCAGCAGTGAAGCAGTCGGGCCCCAAGAGACCCAGTACTTC. It yields the protein CASSEAVGPQETQYF.